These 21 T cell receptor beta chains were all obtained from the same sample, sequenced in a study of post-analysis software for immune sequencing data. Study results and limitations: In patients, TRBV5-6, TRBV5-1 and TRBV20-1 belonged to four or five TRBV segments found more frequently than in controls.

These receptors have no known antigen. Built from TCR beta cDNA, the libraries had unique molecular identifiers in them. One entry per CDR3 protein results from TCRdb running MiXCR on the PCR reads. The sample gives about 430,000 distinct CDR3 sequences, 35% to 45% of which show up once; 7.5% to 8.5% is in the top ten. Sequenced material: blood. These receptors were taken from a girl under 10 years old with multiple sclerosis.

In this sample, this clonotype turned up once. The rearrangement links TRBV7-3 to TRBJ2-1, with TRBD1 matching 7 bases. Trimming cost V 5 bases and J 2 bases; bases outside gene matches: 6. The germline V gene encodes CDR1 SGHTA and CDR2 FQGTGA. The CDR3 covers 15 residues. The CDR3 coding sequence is TGTGCCAGCAGCGTTGGGACAGCCACCTACAATGAGCAGTTCTTC. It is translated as CASSVGTATYNEQFF.

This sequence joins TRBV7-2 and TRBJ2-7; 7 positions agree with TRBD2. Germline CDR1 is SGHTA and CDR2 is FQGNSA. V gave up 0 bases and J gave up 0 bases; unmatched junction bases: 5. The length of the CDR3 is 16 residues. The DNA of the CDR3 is TGTGCCAGCAGCTTAGCTGGCGGGGGAAGCTCCTACGAGCAGTACTTC. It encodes CASSLAGGGSSYEQYF.

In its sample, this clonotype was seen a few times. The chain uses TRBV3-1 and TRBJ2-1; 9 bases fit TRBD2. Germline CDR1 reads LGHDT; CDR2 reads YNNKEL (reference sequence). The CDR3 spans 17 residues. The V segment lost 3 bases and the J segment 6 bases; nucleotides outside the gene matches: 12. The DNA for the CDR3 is TGTGCCAGCAGCCATATTTATAGCGGGAGCGCGGGCAATGAGCAGTTCTTC. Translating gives CASSHIYSGSAGNEQFF.

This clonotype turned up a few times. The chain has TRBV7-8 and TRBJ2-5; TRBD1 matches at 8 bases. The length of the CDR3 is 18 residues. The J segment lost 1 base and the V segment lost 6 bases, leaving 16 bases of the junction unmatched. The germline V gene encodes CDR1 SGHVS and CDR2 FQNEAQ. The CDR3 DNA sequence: TGTGCCAGCAGACAAGGACAGGGAAGAGGGGCAGGCCAAGAGACCCAGTACTTC. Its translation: CASRQGQGRGAGQETQYF.

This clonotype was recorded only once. The CDR3 DNA is TGTGCCAGCAGTTACGGGGCAAGTGGTACGCAGTATTTT. This translates into CASSYGASGTQYF. The V gene is TRBV6-2 or TRBV6-3, the J gene TRBJ2-3; tentative D call: TRBD1 (5 bases). Germline CDR1 reads MNHEY; CDR2 reads SVGEGT. CDR3 length equals 13 residues. Trimming cost V 2 bases and J 8 bases, with 11 bases left between them.

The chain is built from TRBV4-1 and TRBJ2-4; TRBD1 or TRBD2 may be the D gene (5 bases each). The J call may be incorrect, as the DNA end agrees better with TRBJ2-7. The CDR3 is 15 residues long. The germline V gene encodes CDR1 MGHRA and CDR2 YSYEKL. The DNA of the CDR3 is TGCGCCAGCAGCCAGATAGGGACCCCGTCCCACGAGCAGTACTTC. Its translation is CASSQIGTPSHEQYF.

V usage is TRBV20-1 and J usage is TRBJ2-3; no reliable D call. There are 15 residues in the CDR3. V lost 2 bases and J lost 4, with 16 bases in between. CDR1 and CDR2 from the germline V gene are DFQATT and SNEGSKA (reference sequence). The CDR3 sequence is CSARSLASLADTQYF. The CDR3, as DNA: TGCAGTGCTAGATCGCTGGCCTCTCTCGCAGATACGCAGTATTTT.

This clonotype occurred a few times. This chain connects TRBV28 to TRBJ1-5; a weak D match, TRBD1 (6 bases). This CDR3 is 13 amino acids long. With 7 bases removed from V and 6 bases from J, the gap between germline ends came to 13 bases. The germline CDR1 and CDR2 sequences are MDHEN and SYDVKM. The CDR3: CASKQGTGQPQHF. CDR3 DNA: TGTGCCAGCAAACAGGGAACGGGTCAGCCCCAGCATTTT.

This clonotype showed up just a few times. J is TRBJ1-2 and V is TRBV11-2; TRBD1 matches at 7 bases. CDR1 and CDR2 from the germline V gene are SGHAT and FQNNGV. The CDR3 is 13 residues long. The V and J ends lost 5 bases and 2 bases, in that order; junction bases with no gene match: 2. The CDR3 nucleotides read TGTGCCAGCAGCCGGGGACAGAACTATGGCTACACCTTC. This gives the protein CASSRGQNYGYTF.

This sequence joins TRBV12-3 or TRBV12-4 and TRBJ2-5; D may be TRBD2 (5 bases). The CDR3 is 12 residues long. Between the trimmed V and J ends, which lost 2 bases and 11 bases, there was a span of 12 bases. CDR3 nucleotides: TGTGCCAGCAGTTTACGGGGTGTCGGGCAGTACTTC. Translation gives CASSLRGVGQYF.

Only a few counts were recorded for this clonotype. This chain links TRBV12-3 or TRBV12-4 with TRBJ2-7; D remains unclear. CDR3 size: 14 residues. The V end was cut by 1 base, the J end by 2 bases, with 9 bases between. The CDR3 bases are TGTGCCAGCAGTTTAGGGGATAACGCCTACGAGCAGTACTTC. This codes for CASSLGDNAYEQYF.

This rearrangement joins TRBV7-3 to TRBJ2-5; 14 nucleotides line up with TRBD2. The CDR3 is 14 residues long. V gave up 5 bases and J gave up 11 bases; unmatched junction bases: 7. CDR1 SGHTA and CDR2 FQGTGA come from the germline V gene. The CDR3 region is CASSRGLAGGKQYF. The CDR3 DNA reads TGTGCCAGCAGCCGTGGACTAGCGGGGGGAAAGCAGTACTTC. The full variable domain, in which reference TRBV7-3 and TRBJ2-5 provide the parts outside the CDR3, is GAGVSQTPSNKVTEKGKYVELRCDPISGHTALYWYRQSLGQGPEFLIYFQGTGAADDSGLPNDRFFAVRPEGSVSTLKIQRTERGDSAVYLCASSRGLAGGKQYFGPGTRLLVL.

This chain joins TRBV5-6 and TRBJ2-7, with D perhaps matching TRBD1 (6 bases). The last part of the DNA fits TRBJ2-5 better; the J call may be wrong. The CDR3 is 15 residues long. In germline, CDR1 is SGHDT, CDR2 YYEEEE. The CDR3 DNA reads TGTGCCAGCAGCTTGACAGGGTCTGTCGTGGAGACCCAGTACTTC. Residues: CASSLTGSVVETQYF.

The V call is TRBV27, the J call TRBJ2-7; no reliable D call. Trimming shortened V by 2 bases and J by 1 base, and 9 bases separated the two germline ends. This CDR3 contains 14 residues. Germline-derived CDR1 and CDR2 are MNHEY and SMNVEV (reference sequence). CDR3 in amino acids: CASSLKAVSYEQYF. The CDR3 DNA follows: TGTGCCAGCAGTTTAAAGGCAGTATCCTACGAGCAGTACTTC.

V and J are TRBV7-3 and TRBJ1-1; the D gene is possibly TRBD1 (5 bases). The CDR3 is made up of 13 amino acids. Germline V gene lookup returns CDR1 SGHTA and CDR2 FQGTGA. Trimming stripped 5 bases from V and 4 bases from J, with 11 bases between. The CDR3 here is CASSGRGGTEAFF. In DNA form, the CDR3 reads TGTGCCAGCAGCGGACGGGGCGGCACTGAAGCTTTCTTT.

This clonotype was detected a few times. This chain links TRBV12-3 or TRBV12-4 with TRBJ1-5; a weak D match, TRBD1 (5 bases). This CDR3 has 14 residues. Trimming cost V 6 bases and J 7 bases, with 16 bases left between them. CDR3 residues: CASRMTENEQPQHF. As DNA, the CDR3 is TGTGCCAGCAGGATGACAGAGAATGAGCAGCCCCAGCATTTT.

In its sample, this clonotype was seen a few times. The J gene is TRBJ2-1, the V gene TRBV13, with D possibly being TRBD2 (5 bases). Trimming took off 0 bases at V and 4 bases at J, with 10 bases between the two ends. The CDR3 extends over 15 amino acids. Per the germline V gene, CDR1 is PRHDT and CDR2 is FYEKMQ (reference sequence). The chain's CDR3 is CASSLGRASYNEQFF. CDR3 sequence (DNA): TGTGCCAGCAGCTTAGGGAGGGCCTCGTACAATGAGCAGTTCTTC.

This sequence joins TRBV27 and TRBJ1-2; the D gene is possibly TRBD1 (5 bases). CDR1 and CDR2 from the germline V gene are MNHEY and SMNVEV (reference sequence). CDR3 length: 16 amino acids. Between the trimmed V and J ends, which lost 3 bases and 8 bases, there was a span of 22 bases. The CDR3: CASSFRIGQGDLGYTF. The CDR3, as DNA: TGTGCCAGCAGTTTCCGAATAGGGCAGGGAGATCTGGGCTACACCTTC.

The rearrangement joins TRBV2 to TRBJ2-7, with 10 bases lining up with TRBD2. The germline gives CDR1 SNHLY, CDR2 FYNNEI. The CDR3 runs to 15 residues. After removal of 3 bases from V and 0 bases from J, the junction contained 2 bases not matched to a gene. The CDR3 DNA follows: TGTGCCAGCAGTGAGGCTAGCGGGAGCTCCTACGAGCAGTACTTC. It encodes CASSEASGSSYEQYF. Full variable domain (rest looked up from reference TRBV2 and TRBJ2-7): EPEVTQTPSHQVTQMGQEVILRCVPISNHLYFYWYRQILGQKVEFLVSFYNNEISEKSEIFDDQFSVERPDGSNFTLKIRSTKLEDSAMYFCASSEASGSSYEQYFGPGTRLTVT.

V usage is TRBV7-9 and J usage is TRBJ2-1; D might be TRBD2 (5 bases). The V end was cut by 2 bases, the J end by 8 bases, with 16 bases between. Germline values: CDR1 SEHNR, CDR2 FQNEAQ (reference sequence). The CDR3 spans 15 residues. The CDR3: CASSLKASRRDEQFF. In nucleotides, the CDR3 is TGTGCCAGCAGCTTAAAGGCTAGCCGTAGAGATGAGCAGTTCTTC. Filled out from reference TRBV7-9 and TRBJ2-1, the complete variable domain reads DTGVSQNPRHKITKRGQNVTFRCDPISEHNRLYWYRQTLGQGPEFLTYFQNEAQLEKSRLLSDRFSAERPKGSFSTLEIQRTEQGDSAMYLCASSLKASRRDEQFFGPGTRLTVL.

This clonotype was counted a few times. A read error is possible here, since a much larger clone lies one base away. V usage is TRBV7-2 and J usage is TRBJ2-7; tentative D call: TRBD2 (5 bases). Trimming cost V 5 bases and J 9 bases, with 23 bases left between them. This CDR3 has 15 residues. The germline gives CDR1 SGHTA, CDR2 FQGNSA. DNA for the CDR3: TGTGCCAGCAGCCCGTCGCCGGTAGCTCGGGGTGGGCAGTACTTC. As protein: CASSPSPVARGGQYF.